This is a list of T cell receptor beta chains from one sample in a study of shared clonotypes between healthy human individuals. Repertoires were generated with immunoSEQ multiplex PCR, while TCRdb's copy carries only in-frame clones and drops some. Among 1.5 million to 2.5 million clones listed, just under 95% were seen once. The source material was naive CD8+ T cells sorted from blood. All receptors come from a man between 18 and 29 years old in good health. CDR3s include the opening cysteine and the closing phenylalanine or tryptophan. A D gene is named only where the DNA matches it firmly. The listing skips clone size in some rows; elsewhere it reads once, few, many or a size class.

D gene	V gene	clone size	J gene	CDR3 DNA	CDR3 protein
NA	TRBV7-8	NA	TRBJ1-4	TGTGCCAGCAGCTTAAGAGTGGAGAATGAAAAACTGTTTTTT	CASSLRVENEKLFF
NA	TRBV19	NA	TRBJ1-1	TGTGCCAGTAGTAACAGGGTCGGTCCCACTGAAGCTTTCTTT	CASSNRVGPTEAFF
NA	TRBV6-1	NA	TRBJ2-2	TGTGCCAGCAGCCTGTTGGAACCGAACACCGGGGAGCTGTTTTTT	CASSLLEPNTGELFF
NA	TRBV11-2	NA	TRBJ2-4	TGTGCCAGCAGCTCCCTAGCCAAAAACATTCAGTACTTC	CASSSLAKNIQYF
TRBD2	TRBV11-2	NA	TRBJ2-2	TGTGCCAGCAGCTTAGGCCGAGGACTAGCGGACACCGGGGAGCTGTTTTTT	CASSLGRGLADTGELFF
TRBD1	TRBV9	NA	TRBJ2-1	TGTGCCAGCAGCGCTTCCACGGGACAGGGCTACAATGAGCAGTTCTTC	CASSASTGQGYNEQFF
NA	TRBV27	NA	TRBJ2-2	TGTGCCAGCAGTCAAACAGGGTTTTTCACCGGGGAGCTGTTTTTT	CASSQTGFFTGELFF
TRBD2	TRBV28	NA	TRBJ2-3	TGTGCCAGCAGTTCCCAACTAGCGGGGGAGGCAGATACGCAGTATTTT	CASSSQLAGEADTQYF
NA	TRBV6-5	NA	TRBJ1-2	TGTGCCAGCAGCGATTACACCCGGGGGAACTATGGCTACACCTTC	CASSDYTRGNYGYTF
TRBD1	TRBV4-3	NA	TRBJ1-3	TGCGCCAGCAGCCAAGATAGGGCCAAGGGGGCGTTTGGAAACACCATATATTTT	CASSQDRAKGAFGNTIYF
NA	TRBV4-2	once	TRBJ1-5	TGTGCCAGCAGCCCTCCAGGGAGCAATCAGCCCCAGCATTTT	CASSPPGSNQPQHF
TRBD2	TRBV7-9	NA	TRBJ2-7	TGTGCCAGCAGCTTAGGTGGGACTAGCGCCTACGAGCAGTACTTC	CASSLGGTSAYEQYF
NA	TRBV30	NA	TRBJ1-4	TGTGCCTGGAGTCTGGATCACTCTCGGGAAAAACTGTTTTTT	CAWSLDHSREKLFF
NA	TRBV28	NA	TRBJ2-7	TGTGCCAGCAGTTTCAACTACGAGCAGTACTTC	CASSFNYEQYF
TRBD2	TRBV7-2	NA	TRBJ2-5	TGTGCCAGCAGCTTAGAATCAATAGCGGGTTCAGAGACCCAGTACTTC	CASSLESIAGSETQYF
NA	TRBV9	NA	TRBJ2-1	TGTGCCAGCAGCGTTGGATTCGACTCGGGGCAGTTCTTC	CASSVGFDSGQFF
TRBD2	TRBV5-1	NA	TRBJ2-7	TGCGCCAGCAGCTTGTGTACGGCGGGAGACTGCTACGAGCAGTACTTC	CASSLCTAGDCYEQYF
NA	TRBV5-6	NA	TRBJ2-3	TGTGCCAGCAGCTATCGGCGAGGGTCTAGCACAGATACGCAGTATTTT	CASSYRRGSSTDTQYF